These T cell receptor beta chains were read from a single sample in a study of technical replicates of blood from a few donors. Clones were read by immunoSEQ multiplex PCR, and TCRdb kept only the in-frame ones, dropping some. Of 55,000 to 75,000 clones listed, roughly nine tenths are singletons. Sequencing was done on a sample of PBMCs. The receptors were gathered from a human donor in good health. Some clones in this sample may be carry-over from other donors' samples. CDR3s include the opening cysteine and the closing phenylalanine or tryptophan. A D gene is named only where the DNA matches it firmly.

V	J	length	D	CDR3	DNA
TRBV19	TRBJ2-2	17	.	CASSIDPELANTGELFF	TGTGCCAGTAGTATAGACCCCGAACTGGCGAACACCGGGGAGCTGTTTTTT
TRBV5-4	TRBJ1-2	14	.	CASSLGASNYGYTF	TGTGCCAGCAGCTTGGGGGCGTCTAACTATGGCTACACCTTC
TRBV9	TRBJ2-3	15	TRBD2	CASSVGASGGDTQYF	TGTGCCAGCAGCGTCGGGGCTAGCGGGGGAGATACGCAGTATTTT
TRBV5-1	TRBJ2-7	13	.	CASSLGITYEQYF	TGCGCCAGCAGCTTGGGTATTACCTACGAGCAGTACTTC
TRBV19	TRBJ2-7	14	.	CASSIEGRYYEQYF	TGTGCCAGTAGTATAGAGGGCAGATACTACGAGCAGTACTTC
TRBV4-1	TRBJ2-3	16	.	CASSGTGHGWTDTQYF	TGCGCCAGCAGCGGGACTGGCCATGGATGGACAGATACGCAGTATTTT
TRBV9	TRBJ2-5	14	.	CASSVGQNQETQYF	TGTGCCAGCAGCGTAGGGCAGAACCAAGAGACCCAGTACTTC
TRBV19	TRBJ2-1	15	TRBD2	CASSTRSGGSNEQFF	TGTGCCAGTAGTACTAGGTCGGGGGGGAGCAATGAGCAGTTCTTC
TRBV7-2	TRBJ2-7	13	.	CASSLKSPTEQYF	TGTGCCAGCAGCTTAAAGTCGCCTACCGAGCAGTACTTC
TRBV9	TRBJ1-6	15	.	CASTRGQNYNSPLHF	TGTGCCAGCACCAGAGGGCAGAACTATAATTCACCCCTCCACTTT
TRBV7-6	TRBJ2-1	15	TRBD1	CASSLGQGGNNEQFF	TGTGCCAGCAGCTTAGGACAGGGGGGGAACAATGAGCAGTTCTTC
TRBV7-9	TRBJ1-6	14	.	CASSLDRGNSPLHF	TGTGCCAGCAGCTTAGACAGAGGGAATTCACCCCTCCACTTT
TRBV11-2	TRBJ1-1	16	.	CASSPGQYKRSTEAFF	TGTGCCAGCAGCCCGGGACAATATAAACGTAGCACTGAAGCTTTCTTT
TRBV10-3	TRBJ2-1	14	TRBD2	CAISMGGFGDEQFF	TGTGCCATCAGTATGGGAGGGTTCGGTGATGAGCAGTTCTTC